Described below is a single TCR beta chain sequence and its context. No DNA is shown, since the ends of the CDR3 on it are uncertain; the CDR3 is the one TCRdb lists. The sample belongs to a study of T-cell reconstitution after alpha-beta-depleted transplantation in children. Germline CDR1 is MNHEY and CDR2 is SVGEGT. The CDR3 contains 17 residues when both ends are counted. Unique molecular identifiers were used in preparing the TCRbeta library. TCRdb re-derived calls from the PCR reads in MiXCR, one entry per CDR3 protein. The sample yields some 600,000 distinct CDR3 sequences, 16% seen once. This TCR was sampled from a human donor who donated a stem cell graft to a child with acute myeloid leukemia. This sequence joins TRBV6-2 or TRBV6-3 and TRBJ1-1; TRBD1 is the table's D call, not checked against the DNA. Sequencing was performed on PBMCs from the stem cell graft donor, taken from the stem cell graft. The CDR3 is CASSYSSSGAMNTEAFF.